This T cell receptor (beta chain) was observed in a study of monozygotic twins with inflammatory bowel disease. In the case of this clonotype: Its antigen is unknown.

Germline V lookup: CDR1 SGHRS, CDR2 YFSETQ. CDR3 size: 16 residues. Study-wide findings and caveats: Healthy twins showed more clonotype sharing with others than IBD patients, especially patients with disease activity. Patients with IBD had less TCRbeta diversity (inverse Simpson) than their healthy co-twins.

TCRdb re-called the 5' RACE reads and shows each CDR3 protein once, DNA omitted. Recorded for this sample: fewer than 200,000 distinct CDR3 sequences. Specimen: blood. The chain links TRBV5-1 to TRBJ2-5; TCRdb selects TRBD2, and the lack of DNA leaves this call unchecked. This sequence was found in a human donor with ulcerative colitis or Crohn's disease, or a healthy co-twin of an affected twin (not recorded which). CDR3: CASSYRTSGRSETQYF.